Included here is one TCR beta chain sequence, with context. This CDR3 comprises 14 residues. The V gene lost 5 bases and the J gene lost 2 bases, with 13 bases spanning the gap. The germline gives CDR1 SEHNR, CDR2 FQNEAQ (reference sequence). Seattle participants joined during active infection and were tracked over time. This entry belongs to a study of blood T cell repertoires in COVID-19. Study summary: T cells, B-cell-depleted T cells, or PBMCs provided the cDNA or gDNA that served as material.

Per the authors' pipeline: Quantification of nucleated cells was approximated via reference gene primer amplification. The data were produced by immunoSEQ multiplex PCR, yet TCRdb's version contains in-frame clones alone and is incomplete. V and J calls and clone size are those listed in that table; D and trimming were worked out from the DNA. Of under 450,000 clones listed, 65% to 90% are singletons. The V and J genes are TRBV7-9 and TRBJ2-7; maybe TRBD1 (6 bases). Sequenced input: peripheral blood. The origin of this receptor is a woman aged 55-69 years with COVID-19, enrolled during active disease. The chain's CDR3 is CASSAQTGTYEQYF. The CDR3 DNA reads TGTGCCAGCAGCGCCCAGACAGGCACCTACGAGCAGTACTTC.